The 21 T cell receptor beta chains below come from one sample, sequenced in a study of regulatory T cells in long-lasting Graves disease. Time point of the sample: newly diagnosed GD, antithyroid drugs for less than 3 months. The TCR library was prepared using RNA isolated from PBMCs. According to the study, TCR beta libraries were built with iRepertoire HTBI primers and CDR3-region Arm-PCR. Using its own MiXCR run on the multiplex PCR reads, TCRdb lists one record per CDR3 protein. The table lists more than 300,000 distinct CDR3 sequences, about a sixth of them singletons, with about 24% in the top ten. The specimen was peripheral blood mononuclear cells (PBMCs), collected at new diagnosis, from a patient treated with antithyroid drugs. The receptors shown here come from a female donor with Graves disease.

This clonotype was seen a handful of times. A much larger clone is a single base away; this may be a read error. The CDR3 spells CASSLSRQPRHF. Here the CDR3 DNA reads TGTGCCAGCAGCTTATCCCGTCAGCCCCGGCATTTT. V is TRBV13 and J is TRBJ1-5; D ambiguous. CDR3 length: 12 amino acids. Germline CDR1 is PRHDT and CDR2 is FYEKMQ (reference sequence). Full variable domain (missing parts from reference TRBV13 and TRBJ1-5): AAGVIQSPRHLIKEKRETATLKCYPIPRHDTVYWYQQGPGQDPQFLISFYEKMQSDKGSIPDRFSAQQFSDYHSELNMSSLELGDSALYFCASSLSRQPRHFGDGTRLSIL.

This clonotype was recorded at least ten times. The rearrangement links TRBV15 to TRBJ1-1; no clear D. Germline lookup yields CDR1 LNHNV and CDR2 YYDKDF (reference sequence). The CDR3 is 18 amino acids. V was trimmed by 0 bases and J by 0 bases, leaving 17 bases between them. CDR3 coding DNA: TGTGCCACCAGCAGAGATCCGGGAGCGTATACACTGAACACTGAAGCTTTCTTT. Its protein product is CATSRDPGAYTLNTEAFF. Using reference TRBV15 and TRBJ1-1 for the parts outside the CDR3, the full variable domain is DAMVIQNPRYQVTQFGKPVTLSCSQTLNHNVMYWYQQKSSQAPKLLFHYYDKDFNNEADTPDNFQSRRPNTSFCFLDIRSPGLGDTAMYLCATSRDPGAYTLNTEAFFGQGTRLTVV.

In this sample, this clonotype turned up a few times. The CDR3 here is CASSPLALRESETQYF. CDR3 sequence (DNA): TGTGCCAGCAGCCCTCTTGCCCTCCGGGAGTCAGAGACCCAGTACTTC. V gene TRBV27 combines with J gene TRBJ2-5; TRBD2 is a possible D gene (6 bases). The CDR3 length is 16 residues. V was clipped by 6 bases and J by 4 bases, with 21 bases between them. From germline, CDR1 is MNHEY and CDR2 SMNVEV (reference sequence).

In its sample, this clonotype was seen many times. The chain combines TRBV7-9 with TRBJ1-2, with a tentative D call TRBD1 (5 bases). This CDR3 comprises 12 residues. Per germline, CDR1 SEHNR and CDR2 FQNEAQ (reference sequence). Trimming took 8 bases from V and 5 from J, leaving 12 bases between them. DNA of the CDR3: TGTGCCAGCGGCCAGGGTCTATATGGCTACACCTTC. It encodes CASGQGLYGYTF.

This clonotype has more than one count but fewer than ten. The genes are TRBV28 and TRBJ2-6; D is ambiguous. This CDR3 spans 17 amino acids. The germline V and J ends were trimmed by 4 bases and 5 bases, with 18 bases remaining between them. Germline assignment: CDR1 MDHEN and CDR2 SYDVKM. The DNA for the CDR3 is TGTGCCAGCAGTTCTGAAACCGGGCCGTCTAGGGCCAACGTCCTGACTTTC. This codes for CASSSETGPSRANVLTF.

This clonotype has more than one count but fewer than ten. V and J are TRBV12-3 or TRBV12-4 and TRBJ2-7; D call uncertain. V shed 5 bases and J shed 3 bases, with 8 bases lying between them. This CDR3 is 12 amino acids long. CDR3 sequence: CASSGSYYEQYF. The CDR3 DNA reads TGTGCCAGCAGTGGGTCCTACTACGAGCAGTACTTC.

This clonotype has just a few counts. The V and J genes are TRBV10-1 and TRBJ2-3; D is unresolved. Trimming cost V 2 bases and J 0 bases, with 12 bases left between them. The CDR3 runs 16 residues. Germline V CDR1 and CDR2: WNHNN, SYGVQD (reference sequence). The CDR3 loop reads CASSETVRSSTDTQYF. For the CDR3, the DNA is TGCGCCAGCAGTGAGACGGTCCGATCTAGCACAGATACGCAGTATTTT.

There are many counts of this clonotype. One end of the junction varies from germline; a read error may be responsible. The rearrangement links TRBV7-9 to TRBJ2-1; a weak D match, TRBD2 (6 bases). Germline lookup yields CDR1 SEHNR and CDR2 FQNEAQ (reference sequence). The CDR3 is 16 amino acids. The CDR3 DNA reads TGTGCCAGCAGCTTTAAACGGGAGAGGCGCTACAATGAGCAGCTCTTC. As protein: CASSFKRERRYNEQLF.

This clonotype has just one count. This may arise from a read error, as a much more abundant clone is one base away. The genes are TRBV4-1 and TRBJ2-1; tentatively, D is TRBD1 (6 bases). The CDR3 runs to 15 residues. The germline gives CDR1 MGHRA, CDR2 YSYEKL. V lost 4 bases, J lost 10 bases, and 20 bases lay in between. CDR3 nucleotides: TGCGCCAGCAGCCTCCGGGACACCGCCTCCTACGAGCAGTTCTTC. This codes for CASSLRDTASYEQFF.

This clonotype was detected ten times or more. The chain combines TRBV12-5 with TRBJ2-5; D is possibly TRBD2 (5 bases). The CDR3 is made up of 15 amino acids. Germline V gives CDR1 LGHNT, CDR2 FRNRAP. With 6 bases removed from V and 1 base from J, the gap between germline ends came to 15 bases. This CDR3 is CASGRGKGSQETQYF. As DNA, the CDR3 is TGTGCTAGTGGCCGGGGAAAGGGCAGCCAAGAGACCCAGTACTTC.

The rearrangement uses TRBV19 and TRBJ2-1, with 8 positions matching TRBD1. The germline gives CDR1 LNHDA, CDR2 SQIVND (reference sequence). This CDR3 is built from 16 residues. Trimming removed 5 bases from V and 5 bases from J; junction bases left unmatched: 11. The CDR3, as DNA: TGTGCCAGTAGTGTTATTAGGACAGGGCCTAACAATGAGCAGTTCTTC. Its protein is CASSVIRTGPNNEQFF.

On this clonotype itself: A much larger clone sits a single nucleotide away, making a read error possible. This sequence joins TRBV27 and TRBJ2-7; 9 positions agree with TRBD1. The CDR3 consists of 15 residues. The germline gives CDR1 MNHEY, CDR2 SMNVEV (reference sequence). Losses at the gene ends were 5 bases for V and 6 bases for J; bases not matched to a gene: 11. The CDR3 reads CASSPPGQGPCEQYF. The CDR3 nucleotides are TGTGCCAGCAGTCCACCGGGACAGGGACCCTGCGAGCAGTACTTC.

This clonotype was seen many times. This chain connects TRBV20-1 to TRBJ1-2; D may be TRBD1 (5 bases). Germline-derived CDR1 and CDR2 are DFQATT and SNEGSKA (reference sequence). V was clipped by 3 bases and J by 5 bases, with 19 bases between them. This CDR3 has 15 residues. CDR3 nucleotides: TGCAGTGCTAGCTCGGGGCAGGACTCTAGGTATGGCTACACCTTC. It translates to CSASSGQDSRYGYTF.

The CDR3 DNA follows: TGTGCCAGCAGTCTAAAACCGGGACACAGTAATGAAAAACTGTTTTTT. Its translation is CASSLKPGHSNEKLFF. This chain links TRBV6-1 with TRBJ1-4; tentative D call: TRBD1 (6 bases). With 5 bases removed from V and 4 bases from J, the gap between germline ends came to 17 bases. The germline gives CDR1 MNHNS, CDR2 SASEGT. The CDR3 covers 16 residues.

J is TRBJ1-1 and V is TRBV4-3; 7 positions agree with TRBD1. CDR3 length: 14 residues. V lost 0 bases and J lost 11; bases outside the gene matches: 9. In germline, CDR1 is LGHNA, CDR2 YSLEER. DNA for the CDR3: TGCGCCAGCAGCCAAGATGTGCACAGGGGAGGGGCTTTCTTT. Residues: CASSQDVHRGGAFF.

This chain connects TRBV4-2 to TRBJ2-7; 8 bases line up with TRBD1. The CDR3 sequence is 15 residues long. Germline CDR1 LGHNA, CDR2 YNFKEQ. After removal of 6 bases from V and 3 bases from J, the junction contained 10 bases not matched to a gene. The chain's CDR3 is CASRNNDRGLYEQYF. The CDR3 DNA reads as TGTGCCAGCAGGAACAACGACAGGGGCCTCTACGAGCAGTACTTC.

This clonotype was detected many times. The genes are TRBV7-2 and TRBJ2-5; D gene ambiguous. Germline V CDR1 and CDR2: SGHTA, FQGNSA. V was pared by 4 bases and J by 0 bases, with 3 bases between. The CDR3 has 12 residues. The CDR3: CASSCHQETQYF. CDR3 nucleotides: TGTGCCAGCAGCTGCCACCAAGAGACCCAGTACTTC.

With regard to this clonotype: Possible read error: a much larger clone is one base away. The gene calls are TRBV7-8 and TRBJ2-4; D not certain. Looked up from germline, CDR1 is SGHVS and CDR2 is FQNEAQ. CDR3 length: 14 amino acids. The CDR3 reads CASSSLRAKNTQYF. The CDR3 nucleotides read TGTGCCAGCAGCTCTCTCAGAGCCAAAAACACTCAGTACTTC.

The chain's CDR3 is CASSSPRDRDSYNSPLHF. The DNA for the CDR3 is TGTGCCAGCAGTTCCCCTCGTGACCGGGACAGCTATAATTCACCCCTCCACTTT. The gene calls are TRBV27 and TRBJ1-6, with TRBD1 identical over 7 bases. CDR3 size: 18 residues. V lost 4 bases and J lost 3; bases outside the gene matches: 12. Per the germline V gene, CDR1 is MNHEY and CDR2 is SMNVEV (reference sequence).

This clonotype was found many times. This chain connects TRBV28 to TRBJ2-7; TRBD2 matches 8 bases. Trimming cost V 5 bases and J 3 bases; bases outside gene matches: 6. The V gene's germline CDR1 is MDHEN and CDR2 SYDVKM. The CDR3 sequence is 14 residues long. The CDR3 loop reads CASSLSGGSYEQYF. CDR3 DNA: TGTGCCAGCAGTCTTTCGGGAGGGAGCTACGAGCAGTACTTC.

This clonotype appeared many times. The CDR3 spells CASSAGPNYEQYF. The CDR3 nucleotides read TGTGCCAGCAGCGCCGGTCCCAACTACGAGCAGTACTTC. The rearrangement links TRBV7-9 to TRBJ2-7; no definite D call. Trimming took 5 bases from V and 3 from J, leaving 11 bases between them. Germline lookup yields CDR1 SEHNR and CDR2 FQNEAQ (reference sequence). The CDR3 loop spans 13 amino acids.